The 18 T cell receptor beta chains below come from one sample, sequenced in a study of identical twins. TCRdb ran MiXCR on the 5' RACE reads and lists one entry per CDR3 protein. The table includes some 1,600,000 distinct CDR3 sequences, around 33% detected once. Sequenced sample: cord blood. The receptors were sampled from a newborn girl in good health.

This chain links TRBV20-1 with TRBJ2-3, with 8 bases matching TRBD2. The CDR3 covers 16 residues. The junction had 7 bases not matched to a gene; V was cut back by 0 bases and J by 2 bases. The germline V gene encodes CDR1 DFQATT and CDR2 SNEGSKA (reference sequence). Here the CDR3 DNA reads TGCAGTGCTAGAGATTCGGGGGGGCCTACCACAGATACGCAGTATTTT. This gives the protein CSARDSGGPTTDTQYF.

This clonotype has a handful of counts. The genes are TRBV3-1 and TRBJ1-6; the D gene is possibly TRBD1 (6 bases). The V and J ends lost 0 bases and 6 bases respectively, with 9 bases between them. This CDR3 spans 15 amino acids. From germline, CDR1 is LGHDT and CDR2 YNNKEL (reference sequence). The CDR3 DNA sequence: TGTGCCAGCAGCCAAGACCCCAGGGGTAATTCACCCCTCCACTTT. Its protein is CASSQDPRGNSPLHF.

This clonotype occurred many times. The gene calls are TRBV20-1 and TRBJ2-7; D remains ambiguous. Trimming took off 0 bases at V and 2 bases at J, with 11 bases between the two ends. The germline V gene has CDR1 DFQATT and CDR2 SNEGSKA (reference sequence). The CDR3 covers 14 residues. CDR3 sequence: CSARDLPNTYEQYF. CDR3 in DNA: TGCAGTGCTAGAGATCTCCCGAACACCTACGAGCAGTACTTC.

The CDR3 DNA reads TGTGCCAGCAGTTCCACGAGGGTAGGGCTGTACGAGCAGTACTTC. This translates into CASSSTRVGLYEQYF. This chain links TRBV27 with TRBJ2-7, with a tentative D call TRBD2 (5 bases). The CDR3 covers 15 residues. Germline V gene data show CDR1 as MNHEY and CDR2 as SMNVEV (reference sequence). V lost 4 bases and J 4 bases, leaving 17 bases between the germline ends.

The J gene is TRBJ1-1, the V gene TRBV27, with no clear D. The V end was cut by 6 bases, the J end by 0 bases, with 14 bases between. Germline lookup yields CDR1 MNHEY and CDR2 SMNVEV (reference sequence). The CDR3 is 15 amino acids. The CDR3 protein is CASSRYQTMNTEAFF. As DNA, the CDR3 is TGTGCCAGCAGCAGGTACCAGACAATGAACACTGAAGCTTTCTTT.

This clonotype has only a few counts. The V call is TRBV5-1, the J call TRBJ2-1, with 12 bases aligning to TRBD2. V lost 4 bases and J lost 6; bases outside the gene matches: 8. Germline V gene data show CDR1 as SGHRS and CDR2 as YFSETQ. The CDR3 consists of 16 residues. This chain's CDR3 is CASSLTTSGRRNEQFF. CDR3 coding DNA: TGCGCCAGCAGCCTTACGACTAGCGGGAGACGCAATGAGCAGTTCTTC. Full variable domain (rest looked up from reference TRBV5-1 and TRBJ2-1): KAGVTQTPRYLIKTRGQQVTLSCSPISGHRSVSWYQQTPGQGLQFLFEYFSETQRNKGNFPGRFSGRQFSNSRSEMNVSTLELGDSALYLCASSLTTSGRRNEQFFGPGTRLTVL.

This clonotype was observed a handful of times. This chain joins TRBV10-3 and TRBJ1-1; a weak D match, TRBD1 (6 bases). V lost 2 bases and J 6 bases, leaving 7 bases between the germline ends. The germline V gene encodes CDR1 ENHRY and CDR2 SYGVKD. This CDR3 spans 12 amino acids. CDR3 DNA sequence: TGTGCCATCAGTGAGCACAGGGCTGAAGCTTTCTTT. Translating it yields CAISEHRAEAFF.

The J gene is TRBJ2-2, the V gene TRBV5-1; D is undetermined. CDR1 SGHRS and CDR2 YFSETQ come from the germline V gene. The CDR3 sequence is 15 residues long. The V end was cut by 0 bases, the J end by 5 bases, with 11 bases between. CDR3 region: CASSLERYGTGELFF. CDR3 DNA: TGCGCCAGCAGCTTGGAACGATATGGGACCGGGGAGCTGTTTTTT.

Only a few counts were recorded for this clonotype. V is TRBV5-1 and J is TRBJ2-1; D call uncertain. CDR3 length: 14 amino acids. Germline lookup yields CDR1 SGHRS and CDR2 YFSETQ. V was trimmed by 3 bases and J by 5 bases, leaving 12 bases between them. CDR3 sequence (DNA): TGCGCCAGCAGCTCCCTTGGCACACACAATGAGCAGTTCTTC. Protein product: CASSSLGTHNEQFF. The full variable domain, in which reference TRBV5-1 and TRBJ2-1 provide the parts outside the CDR3, is KAGVTQTPRYLIKTRGQQVTLSCSPISGHRSVSWYQQTPGQGLQFLFEYFSETQRNKGNFPGRFSGRQFSNSRSEMNVSTLELGDSALYLCASSSLGTHNEQFFGPGTRLTVL.

The J gene is TRBJ2-7, the V gene TRBV10-2; 9 bases match TRBD1. CDR1 is WSHSY and CDR2 is SAAADI in the germline V gene. The CDR3 spans 16 residues. The J segment lost 2 bases and the V segment lost 7 bases, leaving 12 bases of the junction unmatched. The chain's CDR3 is CASTTLIRDRAYEQYF. The CDR3 region has the DNA TGCGCCAGCACCACTTTAATCCGGGACAGGGCCTACGAGCAGTACTTC.

This clonotype was detected only a few times. The V and J genes are TRBV7-2 and TRBJ2-7, with D unresolved. With 3 bases removed from V and 3 bases from J, the gap between germline ends came to 15 bases. Germline CDR1 and CDR2: SGHTA and FQGNSA. The CDR3 is 15 amino acids. This chain's CDR3 is CASSFSPATHYEQYF. The DNA of the CDR3 is TGTGCCAGCAGCTTCTCTCCAGCGACCCACTACGAGCAGTACTTC.

The CDR3 here is CASSLVRRGGTEAFF. The CDR3 DNA is TGTGCCAGCAGCTTAGTGCGTCGGGGGGGCACTGAAGCTTTCTTT. This chain connects TRBV11-2 to TRBJ1-1, with TRBD1 as a possible D gene (5 bases). Trimming shortened V by 1 base and J by 4 bases, and 13 bases separated the two germline ends. The germline gives CDR1 SGHAT, CDR2 FQNNGV. This CDR3 spans 15 amino acids.

To note about this clonotype: An end of the junction differs from the germline gene, which may be a read error. The V and J genes are TRBV27 and TRBJ2-7, with D hard to call. This CDR3 spans 13 amino acids. Germline V gives CDR1 MNHEY, CDR2 SMNVEV (reference sequence). CDR3 residues: CASSLSRSYGQYF. The DNA for the CDR3 is TGTGCCAGCAGTTTATCCAGGAGCTACGGGCAGTACTTC.

The rearrangement links TRBV14 to TRBJ2-1; the match to TRBD1 covers 8 bases. The J call is uncertain, as TRBJ2-7 better fits the DNA end. The CDR3 has 17 amino acids. The germline V gene has CDR1 SGHDN and CDR2 FVKESK. CDR3 nucleotides: TGTGCCAGCAGCCAAGGCCTCAGGGGGCCTCCATACAATGAGCAGTACTTC. It codes for CASSQGLRGPPYNEQYF.

The gene calls are TRBV28 and TRBJ2-7, with D perhaps matching TRBD1 (6 bases). Germline V lookup: CDR1 MDHEN, CDR2 SYDVKM. The CDR3 has 13 amino acids. Deletions cut 5 bases from V and 5 bases from J, with 13 bases between. The CDR3 sequence is CASSRYHRDEQYF. CDR3 DNA: TGTGCCAGCAGTCGATACCACAGGGACGAGCAGTACTTC.

This clonotype was found a few times. V and J are TRBV25-1 and TRBJ1-4, with TRBD1 identical over 8 bases. CDR1 and CDR2 (germline): MGHDK, SYGVNS. The CDR3 loop spans 16 amino acids. Unmatched junction bases numbered 9, after V lost 3 bases and J lost 6 bases. CDR3 residues: CASSEPGQGMDEKLFF. In DNA, the CDR3 is TGTGCCAGCAGTGAGCCTGGACAGGGAATGGATGAAAAACTGTTTTTT.

The chain uses TRBV10-3 and TRBJ2-1, with 9 positions matching TRBD1. V was pared by 4 bases and J by 7 bases, with 20 bases of the junction left unmatched. The CDR3 sequence is 19 residues long. CDR1 is ENHRY, CDR2 SYGVKD, per germline. DNA for the CDR3: TGTGCCATCAGTGGGACTTTGCCGGGACAGGGAGGTCCAGGGAATGAGCAGTTCTTC. Amino acids: CAISGTLPGQGGPGNEQFF.

This clonotype was detected a few times. V usage is TRBV29-1 and J usage is TRBJ2-1; 10 nucleotides align to TRBD2. The V gene's germline CDR1 is SQVTM and CDR2 ANQGSEA. The CDR3 contains 19 residues. V was pared by 6 bases and J by 2 bases, with 19 bases of the junction left unmatched. The CDR3 protein is CSVHSPGTSDLMAYNEQFF. The CDR3 DNA follows: TGCAGCGTCCATTCACCCGGGACTAGCGATCTAATGGCCTACAATGAGCAGTTCTTC.